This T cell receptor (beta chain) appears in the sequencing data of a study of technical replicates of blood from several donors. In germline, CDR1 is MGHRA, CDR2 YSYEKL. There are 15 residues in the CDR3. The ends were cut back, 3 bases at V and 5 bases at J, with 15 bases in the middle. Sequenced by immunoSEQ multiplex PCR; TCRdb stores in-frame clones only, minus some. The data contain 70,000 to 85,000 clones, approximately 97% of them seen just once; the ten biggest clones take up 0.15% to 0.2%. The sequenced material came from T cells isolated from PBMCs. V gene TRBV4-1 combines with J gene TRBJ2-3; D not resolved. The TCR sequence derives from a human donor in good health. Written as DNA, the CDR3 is TGCGCCAGCAGCCACCCTCCAAGAGGAGAAGATACGCAGTATTTT. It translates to CASSHPPRGEDTQYF.